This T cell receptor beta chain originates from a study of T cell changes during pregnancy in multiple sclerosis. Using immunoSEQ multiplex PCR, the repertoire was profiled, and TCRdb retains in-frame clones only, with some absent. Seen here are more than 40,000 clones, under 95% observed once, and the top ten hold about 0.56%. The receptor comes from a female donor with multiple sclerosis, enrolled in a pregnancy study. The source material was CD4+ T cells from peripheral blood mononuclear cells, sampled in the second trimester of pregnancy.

This CDR3 reads CASSLTIETDTQYF. For the CDR3, the DNA is TGCGCCAGCAGCCTTACCATAGAGACAGATACGCAGTATTTT. V and J are TRBV5-1 and TRBJ2-3, with D hard to call. Germline V gives CDR1 SGHRS, CDR2 YFSETQ. Trimming stripped 4 bases from V and 3 bases from J, with 12 bases between. The CDR3 totals 14 residues.